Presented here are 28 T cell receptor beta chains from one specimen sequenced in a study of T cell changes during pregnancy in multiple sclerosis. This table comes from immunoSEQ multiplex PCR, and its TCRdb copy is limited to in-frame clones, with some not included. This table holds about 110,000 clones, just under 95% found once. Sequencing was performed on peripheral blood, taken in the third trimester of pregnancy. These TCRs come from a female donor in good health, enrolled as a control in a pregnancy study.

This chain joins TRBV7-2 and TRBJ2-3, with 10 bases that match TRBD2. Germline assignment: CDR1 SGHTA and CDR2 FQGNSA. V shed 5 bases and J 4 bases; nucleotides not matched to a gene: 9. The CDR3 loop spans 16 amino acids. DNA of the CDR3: TGTGCCAGCAGCCCGCGAGCGGGGGGGGGTGCAGATACGCAGTATTTT. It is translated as CASSPRAGGGADTQYF.

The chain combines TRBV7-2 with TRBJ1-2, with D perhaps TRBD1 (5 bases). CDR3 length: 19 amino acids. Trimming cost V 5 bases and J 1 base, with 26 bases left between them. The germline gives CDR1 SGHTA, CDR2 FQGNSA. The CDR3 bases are TGTGCCAGCAGCCTCTGGGGGGGGGTGCGTATGGGACTTAACTATGGCTACACCTTC. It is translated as CASSLWGGVRMGLNYGYTF.

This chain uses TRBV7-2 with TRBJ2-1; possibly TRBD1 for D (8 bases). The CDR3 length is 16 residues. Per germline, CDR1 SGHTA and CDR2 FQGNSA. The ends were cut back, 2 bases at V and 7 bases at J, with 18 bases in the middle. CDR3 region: CASSLRGTGGGNEQFF. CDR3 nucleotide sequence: TGTGCCAGCAGCTTAAGAGGAACAGGGGGGGGTAATGAGCAGTTCTTC.

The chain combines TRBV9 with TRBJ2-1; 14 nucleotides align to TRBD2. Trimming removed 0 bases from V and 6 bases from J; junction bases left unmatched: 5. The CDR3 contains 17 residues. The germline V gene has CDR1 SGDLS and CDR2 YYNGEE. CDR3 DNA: TGTGCCAGCAGCGTAGAGCCCGGGACTAGCGGGGGCAATGAGCAGTTCTTC. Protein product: CASSVEPGTSGGNEQFF.

CDR3: CASSLRGRPGEETQYF. The DNA for the CDR3 is TGTGCCAGCAGCTTAAGAGGAAGGCCGGGAGAGGAGACCCAGTACTTC. The chain carries TRBV7-3 and TRBJ2-5; D may be TRBD2 (6 bases). Between the trimmed V and J ends, which lost 1 base and 5 bases, there was a span of 17 bases. Per the germline V gene, CDR1 is SGHTA and CDR2 is FQGTGA. The CDR3 contains 16 residues.

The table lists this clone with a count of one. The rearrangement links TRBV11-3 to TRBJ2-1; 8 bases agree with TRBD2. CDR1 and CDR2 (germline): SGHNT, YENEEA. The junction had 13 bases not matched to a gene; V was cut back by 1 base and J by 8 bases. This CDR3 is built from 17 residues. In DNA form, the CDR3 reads TGTGCCAGCAGCTTAGGTCTAGGGCTAGCGGGTCGGGATGAGCAGTTCTTC. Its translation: CASSLGLGLAGRDEQFF.

Here the CDR3 reads CASSRGTATNEKLFF. The CDR3 region has the DNA TGTGCCAGCAGCCGCGGGACAGCAACTAATGAAAAACTGTTTTTT. The chain uses TRBV28 and TRBJ1-4; TRBD1 matches 7 bases. The V gene end was trimmed by 6 bases and the J gene end by 0 bases; junction bases not matched to a gene: 4. The germline V gene encodes CDR1 MDHEN and CDR2 SYDVKM. This CDR3 spans 15 amino acids.

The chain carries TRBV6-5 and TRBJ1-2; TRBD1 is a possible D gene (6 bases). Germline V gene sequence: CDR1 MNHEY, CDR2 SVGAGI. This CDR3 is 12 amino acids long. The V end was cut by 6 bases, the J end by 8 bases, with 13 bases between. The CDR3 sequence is CASRSVDSGYTF. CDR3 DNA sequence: TGTGCCAGCAGGTCCGTGGACAGCGGCTACACCTTC.

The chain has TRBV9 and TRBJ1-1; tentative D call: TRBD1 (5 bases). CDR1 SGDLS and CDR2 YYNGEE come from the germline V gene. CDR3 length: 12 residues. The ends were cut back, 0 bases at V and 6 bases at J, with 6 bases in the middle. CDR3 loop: CASSVGGAEAFF. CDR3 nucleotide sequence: TGTGCCAGCAGCGTAGGGGGGGCTGAAGCTTTCTTT.

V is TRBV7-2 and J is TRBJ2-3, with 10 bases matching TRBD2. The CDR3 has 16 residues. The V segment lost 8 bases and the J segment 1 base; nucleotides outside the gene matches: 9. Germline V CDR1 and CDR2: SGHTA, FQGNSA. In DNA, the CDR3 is TGTGCCAGCGCCTCCGGGCTAGCGGGGGGCACAGATACGCAGTATTTT. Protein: CASASGLAGGTDTQYF.

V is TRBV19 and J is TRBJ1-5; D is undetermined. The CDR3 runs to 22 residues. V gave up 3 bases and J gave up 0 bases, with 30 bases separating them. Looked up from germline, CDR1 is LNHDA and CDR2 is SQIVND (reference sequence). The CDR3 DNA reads TGTGCCAGTAGTATGGGGAGTATAAGCAAGGCTTTCTTGTCCAATAGCAATCAGCCCCAGCATTTT. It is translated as CASSMGSISKAFLSNSNQPQHF.

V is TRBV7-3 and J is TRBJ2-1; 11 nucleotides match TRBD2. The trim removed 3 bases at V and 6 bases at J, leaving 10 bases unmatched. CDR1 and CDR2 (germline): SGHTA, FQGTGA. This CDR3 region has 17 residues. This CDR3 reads CASSFPPLAGGTNEQFF. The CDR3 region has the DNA TGTGCCAGCAGCTTCCCACCGCTAGCGGGGGGTACCAATGAGCAGTTCTTC.

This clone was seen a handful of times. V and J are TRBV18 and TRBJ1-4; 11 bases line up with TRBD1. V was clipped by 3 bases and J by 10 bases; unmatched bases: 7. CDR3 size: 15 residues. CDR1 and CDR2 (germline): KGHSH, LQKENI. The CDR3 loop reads CASSPGTGGVGKLFF. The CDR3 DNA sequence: TGTGCCAGCTCACCTGGGACAGGGGGAGTTGGAAAACTGTTTTTT. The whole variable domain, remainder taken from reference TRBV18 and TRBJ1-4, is NAGVMQNPRHLVRRRGQEARLRCSPMKGHSHVYWYRQLPEEGLKFMVYLQKENIIDESGMPKERFSAEFPKEGPSILRIQQVVRGDSAAYFCASSPGTGGVGKLFFGSGTQLSVL.

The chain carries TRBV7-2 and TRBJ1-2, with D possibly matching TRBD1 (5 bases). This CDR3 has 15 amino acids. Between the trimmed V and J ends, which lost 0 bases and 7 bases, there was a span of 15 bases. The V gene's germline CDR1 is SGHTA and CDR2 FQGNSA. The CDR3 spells CASSLAYGREGGYTF. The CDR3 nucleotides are TGTGCCAGCAGCTTAGCTTACGGCAGGGAGGGTGGCTACACCTTC.

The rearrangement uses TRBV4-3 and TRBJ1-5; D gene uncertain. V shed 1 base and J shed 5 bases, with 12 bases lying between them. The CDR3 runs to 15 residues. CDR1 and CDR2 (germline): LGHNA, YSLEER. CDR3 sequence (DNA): TGCGCCAGCAGCCAAGGGGAGGGAAGGGATCAGCCCCAGCATTTT. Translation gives CASSQGEGRDQPQHF.

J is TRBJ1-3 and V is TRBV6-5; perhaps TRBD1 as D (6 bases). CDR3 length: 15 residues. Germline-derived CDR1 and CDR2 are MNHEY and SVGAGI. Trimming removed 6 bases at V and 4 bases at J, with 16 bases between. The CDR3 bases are TGTGCCAGCAGCCCGAGGGGGGGGCTCGGAAACACCATATATTTT. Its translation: CASSPRGGLGNTIYF.

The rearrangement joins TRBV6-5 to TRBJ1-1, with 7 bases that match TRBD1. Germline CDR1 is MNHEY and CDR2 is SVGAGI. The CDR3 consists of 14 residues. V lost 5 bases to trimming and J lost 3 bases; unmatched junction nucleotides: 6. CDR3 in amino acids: CASSENRGDTEAFF. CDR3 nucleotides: TGTGCCAGCAGTGAGAACAGGGGAGACACTGAAGCTTTCTTT.

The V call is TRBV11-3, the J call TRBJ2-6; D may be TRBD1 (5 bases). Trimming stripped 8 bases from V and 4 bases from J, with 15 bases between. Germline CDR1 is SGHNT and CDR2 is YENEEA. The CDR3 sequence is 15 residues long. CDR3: CASGRQTPGANVLTF. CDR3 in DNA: TGTGCCAGCGGAAGACAGACCCCCGGGGCCAACGTCCTGACTTTC.

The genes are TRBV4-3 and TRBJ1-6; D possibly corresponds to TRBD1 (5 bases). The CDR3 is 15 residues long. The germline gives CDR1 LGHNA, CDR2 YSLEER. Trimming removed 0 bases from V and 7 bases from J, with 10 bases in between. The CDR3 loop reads CASSQDPQGNSPLHF. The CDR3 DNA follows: TGCGCCAGCAGCCAAGATCCCCAGGGAAATTCACCCCTCCACTTT.

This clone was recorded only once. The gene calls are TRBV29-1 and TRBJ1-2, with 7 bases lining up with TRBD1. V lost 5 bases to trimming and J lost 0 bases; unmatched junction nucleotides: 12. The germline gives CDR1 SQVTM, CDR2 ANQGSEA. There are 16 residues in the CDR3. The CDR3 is CSVFTGTAHSNYGYTF. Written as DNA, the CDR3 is TGCAGCGTTTTTACCGGGACAGCCCATTCTAACTATGGCTACACCTTC.

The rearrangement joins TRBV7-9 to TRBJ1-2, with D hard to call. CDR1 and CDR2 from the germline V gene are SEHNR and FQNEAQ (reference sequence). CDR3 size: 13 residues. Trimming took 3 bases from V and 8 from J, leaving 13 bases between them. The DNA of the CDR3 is TGTGCCAGCAGCTTGAGTTCGTTCGAGGGCTACACCTTC. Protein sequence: CASSLSSFEGYTF.

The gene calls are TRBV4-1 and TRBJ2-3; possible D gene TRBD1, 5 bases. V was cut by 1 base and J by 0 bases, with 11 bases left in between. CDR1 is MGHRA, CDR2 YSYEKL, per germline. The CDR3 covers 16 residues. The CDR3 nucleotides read TGCGCCAGCAGCCAAGGTCTTGACAGTAGCACAGATACGCAGTATTTT. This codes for CASSQGLDSSTDTQYF.

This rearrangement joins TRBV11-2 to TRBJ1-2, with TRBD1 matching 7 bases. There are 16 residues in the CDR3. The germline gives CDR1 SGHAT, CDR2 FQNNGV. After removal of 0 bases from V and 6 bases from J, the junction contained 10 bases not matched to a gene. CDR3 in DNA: TGTGCCAGCAGCTTAGACTTATTAGGGGGCGAGAATGGCTACACCTTC. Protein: CASSLDLLGGENGYTF.

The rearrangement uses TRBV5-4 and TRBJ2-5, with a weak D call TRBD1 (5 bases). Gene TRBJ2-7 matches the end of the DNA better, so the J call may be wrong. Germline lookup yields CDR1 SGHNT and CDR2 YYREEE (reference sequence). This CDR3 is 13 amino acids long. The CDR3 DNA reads TGTGCCAGCCGGCAGGGAAGCTCCTACGAGCAGTACTTC. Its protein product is CASRQGSSYEQYF.

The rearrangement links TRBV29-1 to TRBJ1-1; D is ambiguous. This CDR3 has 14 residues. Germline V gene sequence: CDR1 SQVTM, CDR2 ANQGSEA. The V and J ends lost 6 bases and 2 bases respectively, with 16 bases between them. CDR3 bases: TGCAGCGTGGGCCCCCATCAAGGAAACACTGAAGCTTTCTTT. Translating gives CSVGPHQGNTEAFF.

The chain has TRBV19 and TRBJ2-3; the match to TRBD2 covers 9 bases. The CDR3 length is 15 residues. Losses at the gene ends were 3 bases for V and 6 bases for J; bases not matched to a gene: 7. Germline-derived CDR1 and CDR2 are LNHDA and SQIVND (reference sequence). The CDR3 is CASSMGGGAIDTQYF. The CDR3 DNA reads TGTGCCAGTAGTATGGGCGGGGGGGCCATTGATACGCAGTATTTT.

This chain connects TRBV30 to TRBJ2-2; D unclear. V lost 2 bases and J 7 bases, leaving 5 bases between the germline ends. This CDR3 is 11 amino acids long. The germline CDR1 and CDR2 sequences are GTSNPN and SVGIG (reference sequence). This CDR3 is CAWSSGGELFF. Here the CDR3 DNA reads TGTGCCTGGAGTTCCGGCGGGGAGCTGTTTTTT.

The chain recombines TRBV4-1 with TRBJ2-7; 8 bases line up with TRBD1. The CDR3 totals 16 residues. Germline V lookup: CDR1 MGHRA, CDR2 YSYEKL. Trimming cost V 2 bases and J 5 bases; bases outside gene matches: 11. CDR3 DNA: TGCGCCAGCAGCCAAACAACGACAGGGGAGGACCACGAGCAGTACTTC. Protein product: CASSQTTTGEDHEQYF.